The entry below describes one T cell receptor beta chain. The CDR3 runs to 14 residues. Germline CDR1 is SGHKS and CDR2 is YYEKEE (reference sequence). Trimming stripped 0 bases from V and 2 bases from J, with 8 bases between. These data come from a study of blood T cell repertoires in COVID-19. Study in general: In each case, the material was cDNA or gDNA derived from T cells, B-cell-depleted T cells, or PBMCs.

Here immunoSEQ multiplex PCR was the method, and the copy in TCRdb shows in-frame clones only, minus some. Of about 98,000 clones listed, roughly 82% are singletons. This sequence joins TRBV5-5 and TRBJ1-1; D possibly corresponds to TRBD1 (6 bases). This TCR came from an elderly man with acute or convalescent COVID-19. Sequencing was carried out using peripheral blood. The CDR3 region is CASSLGTANTEAFF. CDR3 DNA: TGTGCCAGCAGCTTGGGGACAGCAAACACTGAAGCTTTCTTT. The full variable domain, with the rest looked up from reference TRBV5-5 and TRBJ1-1, is DAGVTQSPTHLIKTRGQQVTLRCSPISGHKSVSWYQQVLGQGPQFIFQYYEKEERGRGNFPDRFSARQFPNYSSELNVNALLLGDSALYLCASSLGTANTEAFFGQGTRLTVV.